What follows are 18 T cell receptor beta chains derived from one specimen sequenced in a study of graft-versus-host responses after intestinal transplantation. The data were produced by immunoSEQ multiplex PCR, yet TCRdb's version contains in-frame clones alone and is incomplete. The sample has 90,000 to 120,000 clones; approximately 84% are singletons. Antigens for these TCRs are unknown. This specimen was unstimulated CD4+ T cells sorted from spleen or lymph node cells, taken before intestinal transplant. All receptors come from a human donor who received an intestinal transplant.

The chain carries TRBV5-1 and TRBJ2-3; no clear D. In germline, CDR1 is SGHRS, CDR2 YFSETQ. The CDR3 totals 10 residues. The DNA for the CDR3 is TGCGCTCACGACACAGATACGCAGTATTTT. Translation gives CAHDTDTQYF.

The V gene is TRBV2, the J gene TRBJ2-7, with D tentatively TRBD2 (7 bases). This CDR3 region has 12 residues. The germline V and J ends were trimmed by 5 bases and 9 bases, with 14 bases remaining between them. Germline CDR1 is SNHLY and CDR2 is FYNNEI. CDR3 DNA: TGTGCCAGCAGTTCTAGGGGGGGGCGGCAGTACTTC. Translating it yields CASSSRGGRQYF.

The chain couples TRBV6-5 to TRBJ2-7; D gene ambiguous. Germline V gene lookup returns CDR1 MNHEY and CDR2 SVGAGI. This CDR3 has 13 amino acids. V lost 6 bases, J lost 0 bases, and 9 bases lay in between. CDR3 protein: CASRGRNSYEQYF. As DNA, the CDR3 is TGTGCCAGCAGGGGCAGAAACTCCTACGAGCAGTACTTC.

The chain joins TRBV10-1 to TRBJ2-7, with D unclear. Per the germline V gene, CDR1 is WNHNN and CDR2 is SYGVQD (reference sequence). The V end lost 3 bases, the J end lost 1 base, and 7 bases lay between the germline ends. The CDR3 runs to 13 residues. CDR3 sequence reads: CASSEGKSYEQYF. CDR3 DNA sequence: TGCGCCAGCAGTGAAGGGAAATCCTACGAGCAGTACTTC.

A note on this clone: This same CDR3 is encoded by further DNA sequences in the sample. The rearrangement joins TRBV18 to TRBJ2-5, with 8 bases aligning to TRBD1. CDR1 and CDR2 from the germline V gene are KGHSH and LQKENI. The CDR3 loop spans 20 amino acids. V lost 3 bases to trimming and J lost 0 bases; unmatched junction nucleotides: 18. The CDR3 sequence: CASSPKFFIGQGQYQETQYF. Written as DNA, the CDR3 is TGTGCCAGCTCACCGAAGTTTTTTATCGGACAGGGTCAATACCAAGAGACCCAGTACTTC.

This clone was counted a single time. The V gene is TRBV30, the J gene TRBJ1-4, with 7 bases matching TRBD1. With V trimmed by 2 bases and J by 13 bases, 4 bases remained unmatched. Per the germline V gene, CDR1 is GTSNPN and CDR2 is SVGIG (reference sequence). The CDR3 runs 11 residues. CDR3 protein: CAWSIRDRLFF. The CDR3 DNA is TGTGCCTGGAGTATCCGGGACAGACTGTTTTTT.

V and J are TRBV5-5 and TRBJ2-7; 9 bases fit TRBD1. Trimming removed 5 bases from V and 3 bases from J; junction bases left unmatched: 6. CDR1 SGHKS and CDR2 YYEKEE come from the germline V gene (reference sequence). The CDR3 runs to 14 residues. The CDR3 DNA is TGTGCCAGCAGTCCAGGGACAGGGAGCTACGAGCAGTACTTC. This sequence encodes CASSPGTGSYEQYF.

This rearrangement joins TRBV11-2 to TRBJ2-5; D might be TRBD2 (5 bases). This CDR3 is 16 amino acids long. Germline V gene data show CDR1 as SGHAT and CDR2 as FQNNGV. The V end lost 4 bases, the J end lost 1 base, and 16 bases lay between the germline ends. The CDR3 DNA follows: TGTGCCAGCAGCTCCATCGAGCGGACTCTCCAAGAGACCCAGTACTTC. Encoded protein: CASSSIERTLQETQYF.

This chain links TRBV4-1 with TRBJ2-2, with TRBD2 identical over 7 bases. The CDR3 extends over 16 amino acids. The germline gives CDR1 MGHRA, CDR2 YSYEKL. V was clipped by 0 bases and J by 1 base; unmatched bases: 2. CDR3 DNA: TGCGCCAGCAGCCAAGACCTAGCGGTGAACACCGGGGAGCTGTTTTTT. Translated: CASSQDLAVNTGELFF.

V usage is TRBV10-3 and J usage is TRBJ2-7, with D tentatively TRBD1 or TRBD2 (5 bases each). Germline V CDR1 and CDR2: ENHRY, SYGVKD. This CDR3 contains 15 residues. With 10 bases removed from V and 0 bases from J, the gap between germline ends came to 19 bases. The CDR3 region is CATRRGADLSYEQYF. DNA for the CDR3: TGTGCCACCAGGAGAGGGGCTGATCTCTCCTACGAGCAGTACTTC.

The chain combines TRBV11-2 with TRBJ2-7, with 7 bases fitting TRBD2. The CDR3 loop spans 14 amino acids. Germline lookup yields CDR1 SGHAT and CDR2 FQNNGV. Trimming at V came to 0 bases and at J to 5 bases, leaving 4 bases not matched to a gene. CDR3 nucleotide sequence: TGTGCCAGCAGCTTAGATCGGGGAGGGGACGAGCAGTACTTC. It codes for CASSLDRGGDEQYF.

The chain has TRBV10-3 and TRBJ2-7; perhaps D is TRBD1 or TRBD2 (5 bases each). The CDR3 sequence is 15 residues long. Trimming shortened V by 11 bases and J by 3 bases, and 23 bases separated the two germline ends. In germline, CDR1 is ENHRY, CDR2 SYGVKD. This chain's CDR3 is CALGSGTDNIYEQYF. CDR3 nucleotides: TGTGCCCTTGGTTCGGGGACCGACAATATCTACGAGCAGTACTTC.

The gene calls are TRBV4-1 and TRBJ2-4; tentatively, D is TRBD2 (5 bases). CDR3 size: 13 residues. In germline, CDR1 is MGHRA, CDR2 YSYEKL. V lost 0 bases and J lost 8, with 8 bases in between. CDR3 bases: TGCGCCAGCAGCCAAGATGAGGGATACATTCAGTACTTC. It encodes CASSQDEGYIQYF.

In this sample, this clone turned up once. The rearrangement links TRBV11-2 to TRBJ2-1; D is unclear. CDR3 length: 13 amino acids. From germline, CDR1 is SGHAT and CDR2 FQNNGV. Trimming pared 5 bases from V and 6 bases from J, leaving 11 bases between. The CDR3 here is CASSLRRSNEQFF. For the CDR3, the DNA is TGTGCCAGCAGCCTAAGGCGGTCCAATGAGCAGTTCTTC.

CDR3 nucleotides: TGTGCCATCCTATTAGCGGGAGGGCCCGGAAGCTCCTACGAGCAGTACTTC. The encoded protein is CAILLAGGPGSSYEQYF. The chain combines TRBV6-4 with TRBJ2-7, with 11 positions matching TRBD2. This CDR3 is built from 17 residues. J was trimmed by 0 bases and V by 10 bases; bases with no gene match: 14. CDR1 is MRHNA and CDR2 is SNTAGT in the germline V gene.

The chain combines TRBV7-3 with TRBJ1-1; 10 nucleotides match TRBD1. Losses at the gene ends were 5 bases for V and 5 bases for J; bases not matched to a gene: 5. CDR1 SGHTA and CDR2 FQGTGA come from the germline V gene. The CDR3 has 14 amino acids. The CDR3 protein is CASSPGQGRTEAFF. The CDR3 DNA is TGTGCCAGCAGCCCGGGACAGGGGAGGACTGAAGCTTTCTTT.

V is TRBV7-9 and J is TRBJ2-7, with 7 bases identical to TRBD2. V shed 2 bases, J shed 3 bases, and the junction held 1 base outside the gene matches. Germline V gene lookup returns CDR1 SEHNR and CDR2 FQNEAQ (reference sequence). This CDR3 contains 13 residues. The CDR3 region has the DNA TGTGCCAGCAGCTTACGGACTAGCTACGAGCAGTACTTC. As protein: CASSLRTSYEQYF. The complete variable domain, with remaining parts taken from reference TRBV7-9 and TRBJ2-7, reads DTGVSQNPRHKITKRGQNVTFRCDPISEHNRLYWYRQTLGQGPEFLTYFQNEAQLEKSRLLSDRFSAERPKGSFSTLEIQRTEQGDSAMYLCASSLRTSYEQYFGPGTRLTVT.

The chain couples TRBV19 to TRBJ1-2; TRBD1 matches 7 bases. This CDR3 spans 15 amino acids. Germline-derived CDR1 and CDR2 are LNHDA and SQIVND (reference sequence). The junction had 11 bases not matched to a gene; V was cut back by 5 bases and J by 5 bases. The CDR3 loop reads CASSASTGSGYGYTF. In nucleotides, the CDR3 is TGTGCCAGTAGTGCCTCGACAGGGTCGGGGTATGGCTACACCTTC. The entire variable domain, with the rest obtained from reference TRBV19 and TRBJ1-2, is as follows: DGGITQSPKYLFRKEGQNVTLSCEQNLNHDAMYWYRQDPGQGLRLIYYSQIVNDFQKGDIAEGYSVSREKKESFPLTVTSAQKNPTAFYLCASSASTGSGYGYTFGSGTRLTVV.